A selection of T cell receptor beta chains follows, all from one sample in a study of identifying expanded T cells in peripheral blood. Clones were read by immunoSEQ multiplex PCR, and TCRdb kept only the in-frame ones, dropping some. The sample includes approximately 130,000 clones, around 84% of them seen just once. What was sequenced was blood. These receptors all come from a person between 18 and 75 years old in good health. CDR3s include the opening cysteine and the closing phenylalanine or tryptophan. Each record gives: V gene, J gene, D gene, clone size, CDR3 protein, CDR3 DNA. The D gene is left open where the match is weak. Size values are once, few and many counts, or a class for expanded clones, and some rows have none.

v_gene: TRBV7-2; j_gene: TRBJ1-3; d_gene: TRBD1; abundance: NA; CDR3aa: CASSEGTAGNTIYF; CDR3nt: TGTGCCAGCAGCGAAGGGACAGCTGGAAACACCATATATTTT
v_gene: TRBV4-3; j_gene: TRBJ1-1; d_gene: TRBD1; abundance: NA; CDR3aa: CASSHRLQDRVIPFF; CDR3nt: TGCGCCAGCAGCCACAGGCTACAGGACAGGGTAATACCTTTCTTT
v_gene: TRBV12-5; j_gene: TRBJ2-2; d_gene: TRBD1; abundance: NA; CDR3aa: CASGSGTGGITGELFF; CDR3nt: TGTGCTAGTGGTTCCGGGACAGGGGGCATCACCGGGGAGCTGTTTTTT
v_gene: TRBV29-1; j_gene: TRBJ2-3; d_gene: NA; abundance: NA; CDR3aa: CSSPGQRTDTQYF; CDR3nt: TGCAGCTCCCCCGGACAGCGCACAGATACGCAGTATTTT
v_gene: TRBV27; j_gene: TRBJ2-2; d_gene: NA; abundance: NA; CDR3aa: CASSLTERNTGELFF; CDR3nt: TGTGCCAGCAGTCTGACAGAAAGGAACACCGGGGAGCTGTTTTTT
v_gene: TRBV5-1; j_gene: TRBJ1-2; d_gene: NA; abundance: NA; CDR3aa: CASSLAGAQDGYTF; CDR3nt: TGCGCCAGCAGCTTGGCGGGGGCGCAAGATGGCTACACCTTC
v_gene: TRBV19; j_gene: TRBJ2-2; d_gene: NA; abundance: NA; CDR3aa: CATQKQGRATGELFF; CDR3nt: TGTGCCACTCAGAAACAGGGGAGGGCCACCGGGGAGCTGTTTTTT
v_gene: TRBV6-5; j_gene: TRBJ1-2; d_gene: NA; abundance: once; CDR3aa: CASSYGTYGYTF; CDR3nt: TGTGCCAGCAGTTACGGGACCTATGGCTACACCTTC
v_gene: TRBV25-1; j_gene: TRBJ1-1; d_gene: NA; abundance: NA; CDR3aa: CASTTPGRGVTEAFF; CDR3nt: TGTGCCAGCACAACTCCGGGAAGGGGGGTGACTGAAGCTTTCTTT
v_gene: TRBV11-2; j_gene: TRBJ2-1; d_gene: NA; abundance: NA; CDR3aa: CASSLVRGPDHNEQFF; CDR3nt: TGTGCCAGCAGCTTAGTACGGGGGCCGGATCACAATGAGCAGTTCTTC
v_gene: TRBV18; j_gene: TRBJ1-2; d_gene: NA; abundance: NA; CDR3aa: CASSSSYGYTF; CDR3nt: TGTGCCAGCTCATCGTCCTATGGCTACACCTTC
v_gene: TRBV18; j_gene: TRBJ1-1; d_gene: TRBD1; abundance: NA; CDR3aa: CASLRDRGANTEAFF; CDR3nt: TGTGCCAGTCTCAGGGACAGGGGTGCGAACACTGAAGCTTTCTTT
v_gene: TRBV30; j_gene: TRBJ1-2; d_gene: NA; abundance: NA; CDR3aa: CAWTRINYGYTF; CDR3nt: TGTGCCTGGACTCGGATAAACTATGGCTACACCTTC
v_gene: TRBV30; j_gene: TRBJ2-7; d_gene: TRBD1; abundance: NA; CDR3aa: CAWTKRQGVGYEQYF; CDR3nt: TGTGCCTGGACCAAGAGACAGGGGGTGGGGTACGAGCAGTACTTC
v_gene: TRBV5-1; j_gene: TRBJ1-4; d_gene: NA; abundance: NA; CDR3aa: CASSLSTGTYNEKLFF; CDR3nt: TGCGCCAGCAGCTTGTCTACAGGGACCTACAATGAAAAACTGTTTTTT
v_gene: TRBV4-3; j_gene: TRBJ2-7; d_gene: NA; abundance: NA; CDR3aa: CASSQGLLKASYEQYF; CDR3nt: TGCGCCAGCAGCCAAGGACTTTTAAAGGCGTCCTACGAGCAGTACTTC
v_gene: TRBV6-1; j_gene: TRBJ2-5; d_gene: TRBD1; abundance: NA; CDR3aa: CASSEGTAGGETQYF; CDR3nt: TGTGCCAGCAGTGAGGGGACAGCCGGAGGCGAGACCCAGTACTTC
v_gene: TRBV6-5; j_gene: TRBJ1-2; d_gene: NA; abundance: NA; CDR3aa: CASSPTQRAYGYTF; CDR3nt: TGTGCCAGCAGCCCGACCCAGAGGGCCTATGGCTACACCTTC
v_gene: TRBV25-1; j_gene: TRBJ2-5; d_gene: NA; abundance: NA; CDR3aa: CASRIWGQEGETQYF; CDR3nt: TGTGCCAGCCGAATTTGGGGGCAGGAGGGAGAGACCCAGTACTTC
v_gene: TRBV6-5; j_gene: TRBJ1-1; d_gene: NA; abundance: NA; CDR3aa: CASSYSSYGLNTEAFF; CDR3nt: TGTGCCAGCAGTTACTCGTCGTACGGGTTGAACACTGAAGCTTTCTTT
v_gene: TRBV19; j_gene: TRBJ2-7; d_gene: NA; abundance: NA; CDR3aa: CASSLRQGFYEQYF; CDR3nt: TGTGCCAGTAGTCTCCGGCAGGGCTTCTACGAGCAGTACTTC
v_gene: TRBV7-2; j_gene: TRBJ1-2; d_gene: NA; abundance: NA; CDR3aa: CASSLVGRARGYTF; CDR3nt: TGTGCCAGCAGCTTAGTGGGCAGGGCACGAGGCTACACCTTC
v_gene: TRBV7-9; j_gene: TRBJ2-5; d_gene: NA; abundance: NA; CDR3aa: CASSSRQIRVATQYF; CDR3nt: TGTGCCAGCAGCTCCCGACAGATTCGCGTCGCGACCCAGTACTTC
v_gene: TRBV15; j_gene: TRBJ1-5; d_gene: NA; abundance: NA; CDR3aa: CATSRDRQSNQPQHF; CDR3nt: TGTGCCACCAGCAGAGACCGACAGAGCAATCAGCCCCAGCATTTT
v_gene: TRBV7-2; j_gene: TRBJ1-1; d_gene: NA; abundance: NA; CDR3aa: CASTFPARVNTEAFF; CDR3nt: TGTGCCAGCACCTTTCCTGCTAGGGTGAACACTGAAGCTTTCTTT
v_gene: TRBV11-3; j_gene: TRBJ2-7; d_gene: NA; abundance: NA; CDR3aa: CASSLVGRLSVISSYEQYF; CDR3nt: TGTGCCAGCAGCTTAGTCGGTAGGTTGTCAGTAATCAGCTCCTACGAGCAGTACTTC
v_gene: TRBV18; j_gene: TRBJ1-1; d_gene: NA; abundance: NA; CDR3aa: CASSLSVLLNTEAFF; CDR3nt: TGTGCCAGCTCCCTAAGTGTCCTTTTGAACACTGAAGCTTTCTTT
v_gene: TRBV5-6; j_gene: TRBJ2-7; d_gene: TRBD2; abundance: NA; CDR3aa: CASSPLGRGGDHEQYF; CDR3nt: TGTGCCAGCAGCCCCCTCGGCCGCGGGGGGGACCACGAGCAGTACTTC